Here is one T cell receptor (beta chain) with its context. The data are from a study of blood T cell repertoires in COVID-19. Study background: COVID-19 samples from acute and convalescent phases originated in the United States, Italy and Spain.

Original handling: For nucleated cells, counts were estimated from reference gene primer amplification. Assay: immunoSEQ multiplex PCR; the TCRdb copy retains only in-frame clones and omits some. Clone size and the V and J calls come from that table; the DNA yielded D and trimming. The sample comprises roughly 250,000 clones, 80% to 90% of which are singletons, and 4% rests with the top ten. The CDR3 runs to 17 residues. The V end was cut by 0 bases, the J end by 1 base, with 15 bases between. CDR1 and CDR2 from the germline V gene are WNHNN and SYGVQD (reference sequence). Sequences were obtained from peripheral blood. The chain has TRBV10-1 and TRBJ1-1; a possible D gene is TRBD1 (6 bases). This receptor was taken from a man aged 50-59 years with acute or convalescent COVID-19. As DNA, the CDR3 is TGCGCCAGCAGTGAGTCGATAGGCGTCAGGGGGAACACTGAAGCTTTCTTT. This gives the protein CASSESIGVRGNTEAFF.